The clone carrying this T cell receptor beta chain was counted ten times or more. Its antigen remains unknown. The data were obtained in a study of CD8 T cells in ankylosing spondylitis. Whole-study results and caveats: It was reported that disease-linked clones were significantly enriched in matched ankylosing spondylitis synovial fluid. Typical of ankylosing spondylitis blood, it appeared, was a TCR beta motif of under 10 highly homologous variants.

TCRdb called the 5' RACE reads again in MiXCR, with one record for every CDR3 protein. The data hold 35,000 or so distinct CDR3 sequences, with about 6.3% observed a single time. This CDR3 spans 15 amino acids. V lost 2 bases to trimming and J lost 5 bases, with 10 bases between them. Germline V CDR1 and CDR2: SNHLY, FYNNEI. The origin of this receptor is a male donor with ankylosing spondylitis or in good health (not recorded which). Specimen: blood, either unsorted or a sorted T cell fraction (not recorded which). The rearrangement joins TRBV2 to TRBJ1-6, with D perhaps matching TRBD1 (6 bases). As DNA, the CDR3 is TGTGCCAGCAGTGAAATCGGACAGAATAATTCACCCCTCCACTTT. This codes for CASSEIGQNNSPLHF.